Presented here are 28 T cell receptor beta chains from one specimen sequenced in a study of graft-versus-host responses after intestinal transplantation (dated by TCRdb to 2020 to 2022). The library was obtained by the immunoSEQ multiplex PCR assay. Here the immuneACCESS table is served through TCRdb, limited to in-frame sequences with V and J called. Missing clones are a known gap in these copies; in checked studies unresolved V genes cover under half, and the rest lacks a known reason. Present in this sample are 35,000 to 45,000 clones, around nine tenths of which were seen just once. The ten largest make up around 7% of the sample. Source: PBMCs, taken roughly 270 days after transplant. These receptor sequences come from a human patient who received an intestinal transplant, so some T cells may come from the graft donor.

The CDR3 protein is CASSQGLGDYSGNTIYF. CDR3 sequence (DNA): TGCGCCAGCAGCCAAGGTCTAGGGGATTACTCTGGAAACACCATATATTTT. V is TRBV4-1 and J is TRBJ1-3; D may be TRBD1 (5 bases). The CDR3 consists of 17 residues. Germline CDR1 and CDR2: MGHRA and YSYEKL. The V gene lost 1 base and the J gene lost 0 bases, with 13 bases spanning the gap.

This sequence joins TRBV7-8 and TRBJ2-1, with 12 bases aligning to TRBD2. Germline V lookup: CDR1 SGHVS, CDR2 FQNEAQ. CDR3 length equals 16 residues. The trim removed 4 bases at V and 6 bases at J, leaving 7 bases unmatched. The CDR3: CASSWQRTSGANEQFF. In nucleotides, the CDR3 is TGTGCCAGCAGCTGGCAACGGACTAGCGGGGCCAATGAGCAGTTCTTC.

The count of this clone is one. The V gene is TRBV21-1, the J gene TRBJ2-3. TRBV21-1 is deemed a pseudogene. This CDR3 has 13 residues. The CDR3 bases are TGTGCCAGCAGCCCCCGTTTGATGGATACGCAGTATTTT. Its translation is CASSPRLMDTQYF.

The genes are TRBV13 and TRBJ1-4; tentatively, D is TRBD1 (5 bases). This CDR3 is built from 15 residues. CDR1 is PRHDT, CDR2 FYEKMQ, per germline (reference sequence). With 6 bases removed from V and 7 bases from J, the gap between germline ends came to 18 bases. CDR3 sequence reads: CASSQERAGPEKLFF. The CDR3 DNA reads TGTGCCAGCAGTCAGGAGAGGGCAGGGCCTGAAAAACTGTTTTTT.

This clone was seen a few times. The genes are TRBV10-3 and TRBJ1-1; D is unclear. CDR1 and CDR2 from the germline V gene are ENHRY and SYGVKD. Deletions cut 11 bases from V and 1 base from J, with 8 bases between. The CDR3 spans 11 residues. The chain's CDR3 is CASRQNTEAFF. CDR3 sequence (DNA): TGTGCCTCCCGGCAGAACACTGAAGCTTTCTTT.

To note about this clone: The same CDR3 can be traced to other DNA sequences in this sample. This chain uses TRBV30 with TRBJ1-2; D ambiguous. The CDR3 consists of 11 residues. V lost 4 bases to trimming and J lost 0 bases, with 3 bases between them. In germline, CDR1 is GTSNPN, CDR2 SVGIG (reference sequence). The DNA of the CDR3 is TGTGCCTGGACAGCTAACTATGGCTACACCTTC. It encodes CAWTANYGYTF.

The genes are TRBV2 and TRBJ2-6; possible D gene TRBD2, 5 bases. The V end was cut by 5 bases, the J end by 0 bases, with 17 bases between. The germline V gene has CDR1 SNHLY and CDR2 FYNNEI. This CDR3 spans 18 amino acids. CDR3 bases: TGTGCCAGCAGTAACTCCCCGGGAATTAGCTCTGGGGCCAACGTCCTGACTTTC. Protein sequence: CASSNSPGISSGANVLTF.

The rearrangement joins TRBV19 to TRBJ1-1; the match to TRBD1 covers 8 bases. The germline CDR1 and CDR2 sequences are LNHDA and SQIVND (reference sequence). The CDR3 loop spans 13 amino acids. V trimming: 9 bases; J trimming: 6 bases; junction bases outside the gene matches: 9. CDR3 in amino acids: CARHTGGSAEAFF. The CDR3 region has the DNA TGTGCCAGACATACAGGGGGAAGCGCTGAAGCTTTCTTT.

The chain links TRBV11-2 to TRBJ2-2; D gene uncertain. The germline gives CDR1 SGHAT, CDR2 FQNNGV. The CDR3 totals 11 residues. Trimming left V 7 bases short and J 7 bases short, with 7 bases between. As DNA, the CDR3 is TGTGCCAGCAACCCGATCGGGGAGCTGTTTTTT. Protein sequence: CASNPIGELFF.

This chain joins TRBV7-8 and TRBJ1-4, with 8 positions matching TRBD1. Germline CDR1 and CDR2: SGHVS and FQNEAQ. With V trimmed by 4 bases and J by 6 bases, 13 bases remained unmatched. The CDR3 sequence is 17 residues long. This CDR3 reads CASSSTGTGPSDEKLFF. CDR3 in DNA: TGTGCCAGCAGCTCAACCGGGACAGGCCCCTCCGATGAAAAACTGTTTTTT.

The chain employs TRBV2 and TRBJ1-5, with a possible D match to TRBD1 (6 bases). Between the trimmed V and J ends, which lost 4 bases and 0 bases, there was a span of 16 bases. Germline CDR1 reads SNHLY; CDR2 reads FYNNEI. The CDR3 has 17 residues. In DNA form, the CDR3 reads TGTGCCAGCAGTGTCTACCTAGGGGGGAATAGCAATCAGCCCCAGCATTTT. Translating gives CASSVYLGGNSNQPQHF. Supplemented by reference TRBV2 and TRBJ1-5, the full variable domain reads EPEVTQTPSHQVTQMGQEVILRCVPISNHLYFYWYRQILGQKVEFLVSFYNNEISEKSEIFDDQFSVERPDGSNFTLKIRSTKLEDSAMYFCASSVYLGGNSNQPQHFGDGTRLSIL.

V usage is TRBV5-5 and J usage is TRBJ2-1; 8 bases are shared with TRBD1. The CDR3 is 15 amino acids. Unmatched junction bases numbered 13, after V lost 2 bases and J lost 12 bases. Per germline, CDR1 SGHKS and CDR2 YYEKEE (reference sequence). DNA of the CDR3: TGTGCCAGCAGCTTCAGTTTAGTCAGGGGGCCCGGGCAGTTCTTC. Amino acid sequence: CASSFSLVRGPGQFF. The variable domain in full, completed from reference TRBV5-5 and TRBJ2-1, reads DAGVTQSPTHLIKTRGQQVTLRCSPISGHKSVSWYQQVLGQGPQFIFQYYEKEERGRGNFPDRFSARQFPNYSSELNVNALLLGDSALYLCASSFSLVRGPGQFFGPGTRLTVL.

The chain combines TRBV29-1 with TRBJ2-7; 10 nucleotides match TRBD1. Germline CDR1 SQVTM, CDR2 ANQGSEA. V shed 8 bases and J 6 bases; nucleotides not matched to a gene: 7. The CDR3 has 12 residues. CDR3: CSYGTGVREQYF. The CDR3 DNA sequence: TGCAGCTACGGGACAGGGGTACGCGAGCAGTACTTC.

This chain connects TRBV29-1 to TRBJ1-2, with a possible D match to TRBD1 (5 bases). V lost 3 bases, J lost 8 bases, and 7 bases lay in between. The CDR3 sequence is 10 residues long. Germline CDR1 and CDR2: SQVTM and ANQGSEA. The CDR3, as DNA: TGCAGCGTTGAGAGGGGCGGCTACACCTTC. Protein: CSVERGGYTF.

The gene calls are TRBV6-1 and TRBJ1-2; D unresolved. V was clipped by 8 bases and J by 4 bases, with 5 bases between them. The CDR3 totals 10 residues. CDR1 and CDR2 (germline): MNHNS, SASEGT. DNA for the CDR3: TGTGCCAGCTCACCCTATGGCTACACCTTC. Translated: CASSPYGYTF.

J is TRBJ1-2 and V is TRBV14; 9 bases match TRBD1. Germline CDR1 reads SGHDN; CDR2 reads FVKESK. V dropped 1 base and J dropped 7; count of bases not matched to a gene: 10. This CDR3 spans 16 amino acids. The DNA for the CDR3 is TGTGCCAGCAGCCAAGGAAGGCCAGACAGGGGGGTTGGCTACACCTTC. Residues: CASSQGRPDRGVGYTF.

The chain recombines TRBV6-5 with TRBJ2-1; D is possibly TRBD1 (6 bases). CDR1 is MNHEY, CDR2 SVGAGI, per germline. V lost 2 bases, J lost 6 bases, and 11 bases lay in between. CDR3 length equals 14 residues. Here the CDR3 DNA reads TGTGCCAGCAGTTACGGGCAGGGGATCAATGAGCAGTTCTTC. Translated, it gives CASSYGQGINEQFF.

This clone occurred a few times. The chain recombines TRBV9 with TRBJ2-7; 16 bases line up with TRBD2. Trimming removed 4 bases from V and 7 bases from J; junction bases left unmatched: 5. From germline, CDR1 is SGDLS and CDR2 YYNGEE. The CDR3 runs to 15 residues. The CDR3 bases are TGTGCCAGCAGCTCAGGGACTAGCGGGGGGGATGAGCAGTACTTC. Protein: CASSSGTSGGDEQYF.

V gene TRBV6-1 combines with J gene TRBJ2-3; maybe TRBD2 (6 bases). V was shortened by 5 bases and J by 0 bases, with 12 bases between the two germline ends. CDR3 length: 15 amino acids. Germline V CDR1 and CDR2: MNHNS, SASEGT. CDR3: CASSSPGLSTDTQYF. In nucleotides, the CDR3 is TGTGCCAGCAGTTCTCCGGGACTCAGCACAGATACGCAGTATTTT.

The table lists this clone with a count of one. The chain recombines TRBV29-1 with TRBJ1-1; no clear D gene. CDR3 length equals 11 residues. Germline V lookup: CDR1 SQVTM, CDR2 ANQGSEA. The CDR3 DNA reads TGCACGGGGAGGGAGAACACTGAAGCTTTCTTT. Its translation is CTGRENTEAFF.

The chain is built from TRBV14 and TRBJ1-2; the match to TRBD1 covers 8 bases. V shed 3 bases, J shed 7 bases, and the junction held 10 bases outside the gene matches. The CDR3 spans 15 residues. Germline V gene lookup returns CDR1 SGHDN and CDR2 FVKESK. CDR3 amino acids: CASSHTGQGMSGYTF. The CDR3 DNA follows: TGTGCCAGCAGCCATACCGGACAGGGTATGTCTGGCTACACCTTC.

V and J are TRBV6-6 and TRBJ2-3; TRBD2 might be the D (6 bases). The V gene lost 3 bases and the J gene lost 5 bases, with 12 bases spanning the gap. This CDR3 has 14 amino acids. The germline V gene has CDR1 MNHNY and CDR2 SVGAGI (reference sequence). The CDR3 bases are TGTGCCAGCAGTTATCGGGGGTCAGTAGATACGCAGTATTTT. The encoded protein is CASSYRGSVDTQYF.

As DNA, the CDR3 is TGCGCCAGCAGCCACAGATTTTCGGGACAGATCGACTCACCCCTCCACTTT. Translation gives CASSHRFSGQIDSPLHF. V usage is TRBV4-1 and J usage is TRBJ1-6; 7 nucleotides match TRBD1. In germline, CDR1 is MGHRA, CDR2 YSYEKL. CDR3 length equals 17 residues. V shed 3 bases and J 10 bases; nucleotides not matched to a gene: 15.

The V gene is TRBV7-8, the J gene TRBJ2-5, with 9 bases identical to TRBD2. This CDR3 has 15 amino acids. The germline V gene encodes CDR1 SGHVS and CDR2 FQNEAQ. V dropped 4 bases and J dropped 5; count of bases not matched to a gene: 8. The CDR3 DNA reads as TGTGCCAGCAGCTCCTCCAGGACTAGCGAGGAGACCCAGTACTTC. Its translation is CASSSSRTSEETQYF.

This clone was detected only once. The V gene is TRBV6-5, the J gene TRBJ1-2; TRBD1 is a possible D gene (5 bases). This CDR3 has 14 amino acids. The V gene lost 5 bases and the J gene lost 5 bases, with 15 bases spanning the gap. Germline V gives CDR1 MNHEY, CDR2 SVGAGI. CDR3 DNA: TGTGCCAGCAGTGGCGGTGGGGGAGGATATGGCTACACCTTC. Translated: CASSGGGGGYGYTF.

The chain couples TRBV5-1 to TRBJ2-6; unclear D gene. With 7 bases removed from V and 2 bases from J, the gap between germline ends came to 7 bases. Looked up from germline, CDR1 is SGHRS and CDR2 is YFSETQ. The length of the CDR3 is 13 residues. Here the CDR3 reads CASFAPGANVLTF. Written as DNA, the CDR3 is TGCGCCAGCTTTGCTCCTGGGGCCAACGTCCTGACTTTC.

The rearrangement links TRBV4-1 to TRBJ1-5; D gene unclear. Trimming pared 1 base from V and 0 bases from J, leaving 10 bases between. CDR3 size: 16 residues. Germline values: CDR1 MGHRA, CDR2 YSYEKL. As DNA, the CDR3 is TGCGCCAGCAGCCAAGCGGACGGGTATAGCAATCAGCCCCAGCATTTT. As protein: CASSQADGYSNQPQHF.

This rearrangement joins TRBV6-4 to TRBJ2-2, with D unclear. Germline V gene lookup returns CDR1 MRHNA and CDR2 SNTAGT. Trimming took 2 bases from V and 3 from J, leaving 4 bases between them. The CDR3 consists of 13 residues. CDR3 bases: TGTGCCAGCAGTGACAGGGACACCGGGGAGCTGTTTTTT. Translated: CASSDRDTGELFF.